Following are 4 T cell receptor beta chains from one sample sequenced in a study of blood T cells in healthy people across ages. Then a second PCR, running roughly 6 to 12 cycles, was carried out with a sample-barcoded 5' primer and a J-beta primer mix. TCRdb passed the 5' RACE reads through MiXCR, listing each CDR3 protein once. The sample shows around 2 million distinct CDR3 sequences, around 40% of them seen only once. The source material was blood. These receptors were collected from a human donor in good health.

The V call is TRBV20-1, the J call TRBJ2-7, with D tentatively TRBD1 or TRBD2 (5 bases each). V was clipped by 5 bases and J by 0 bases, with 14 bases between them. This CDR3 spans 14 amino acids. The germline V gene has CDR1 DFQATT and CDR2 SNEGSKA (reference sequence). The CDR3 sequence: CSASGDGLSYEQYF. The CDR3 DNA reads TGCAGTGCTTCCGGGGACGGACTCTCCTACGAGCAGTACTTC.

This clonotype was seen many times. The V gene is TRBV29-1, the J gene TRBJ2-7; D gene ambiguous. The CDR3 spans 12 residues. V dropped 3 bases and J dropped 5 bases, with 11 bases sitting between them. The germline V gene has CDR1 SQVTM and CDR2 ANQGSEA. The CDR3 sequence: CSVDIASHEQYF. In DNA, the CDR3 is TGCAGCGTTGATATCGCGAGCCACGAGCAGTACTTC.

This clonotype showed up just once. The chain joins TRBV15 to TRBJ1-2, with D uncertain. The CDR3 sequence is 14 residues long. V lost 8 bases and J 3 bases, leaving 16 bases between the germline ends. Germline V gives CDR1 LNHNV, CDR2 YYDKDF (reference sequence). CDR3 DNA sequence: TGTGCCACCTCCCTCACAGAGTCTGACTATGGCTACACCTTC. It encodes CATSLTESDYGYTF.

The rearrangement joins TRBV29-1 to TRBJ1-2; 9 bases align to TRBD1. CDR1 SQVTM and CDR2 ANQGSEA come from the germline V gene. This CDR3 contains 14 residues. The V gene end was trimmed by 8 bases and the J gene end by 2 bases; junction bases not matched to a gene: 9. For the CDR3, the DNA is TGCAGCACCCTGGACAGGGGTAGGAACTATGGCTACACCTTC. Its translation is CSTLDRGRNYGYTF.